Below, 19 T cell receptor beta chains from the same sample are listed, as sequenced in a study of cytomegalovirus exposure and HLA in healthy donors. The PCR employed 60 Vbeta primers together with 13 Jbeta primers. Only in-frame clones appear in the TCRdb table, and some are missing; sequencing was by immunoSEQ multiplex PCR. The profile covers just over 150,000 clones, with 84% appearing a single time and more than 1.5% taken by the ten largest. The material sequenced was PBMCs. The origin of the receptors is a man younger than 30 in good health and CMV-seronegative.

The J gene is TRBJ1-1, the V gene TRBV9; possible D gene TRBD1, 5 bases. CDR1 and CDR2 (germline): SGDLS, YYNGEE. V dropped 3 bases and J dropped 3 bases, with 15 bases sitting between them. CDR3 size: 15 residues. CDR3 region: CASSGSGKADTEAFF. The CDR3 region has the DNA TGTGCCAGCAGCGGGTCAGGGAAGGCGGACACTGAAGCTTTCTTT. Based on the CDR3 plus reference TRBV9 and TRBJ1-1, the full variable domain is DSGVTQTPKHLITATGQRVTLRCSPRSGDLSVYWYQQSLDQGLQFLIQYYNGEERAKGNILERFSAQQFPDLHSELNLSSLELGDSALYFCASSGSGKADTEAFFGQGTRLTVV.

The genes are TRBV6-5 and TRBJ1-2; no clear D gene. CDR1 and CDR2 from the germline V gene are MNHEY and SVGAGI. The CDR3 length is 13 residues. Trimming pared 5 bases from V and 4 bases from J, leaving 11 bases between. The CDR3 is CASSRTDRYGYTF. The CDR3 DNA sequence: TGTGCCAGCAGTAGAACAGACCGCTATGGCTACACCTTC.

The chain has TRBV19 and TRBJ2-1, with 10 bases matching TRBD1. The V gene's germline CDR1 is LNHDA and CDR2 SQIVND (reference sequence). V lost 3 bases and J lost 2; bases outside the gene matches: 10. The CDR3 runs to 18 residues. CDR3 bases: TGTGCCAGTAGTATGAGCGGGACAGGGGTGCGGCCCTACAATGAGCAGTTCTTC. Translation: CASSMSGTGVRPYNEQFF. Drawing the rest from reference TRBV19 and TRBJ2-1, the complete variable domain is DGGITQSPKYLFRKEGQNVTLSCEQNLNHDAMYWYRQDPGQGLRLIYYSQIVNDFQKGDIAEGYSVSREKKESFPLTVTSAQKNPTAFYLCASSMSGTGVRPYNEQFFGPGTRLTVL.

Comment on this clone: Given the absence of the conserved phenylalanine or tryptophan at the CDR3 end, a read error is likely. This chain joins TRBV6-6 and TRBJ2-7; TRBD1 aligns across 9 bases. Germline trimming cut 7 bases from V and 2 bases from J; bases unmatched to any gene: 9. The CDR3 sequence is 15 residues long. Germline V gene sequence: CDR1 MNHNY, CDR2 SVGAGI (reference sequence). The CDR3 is CASIVGTGNTYEQYL. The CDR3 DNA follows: TGTGCCAGCATCGTCGGGACAGGGAACACCTACGAGCAGTACCTC.

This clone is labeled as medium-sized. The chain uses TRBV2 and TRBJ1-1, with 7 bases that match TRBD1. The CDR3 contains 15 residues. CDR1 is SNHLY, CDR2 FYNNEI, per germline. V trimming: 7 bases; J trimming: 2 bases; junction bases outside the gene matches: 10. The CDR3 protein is CASMETGIGNTEAFF. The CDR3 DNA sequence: TGTGCCAGCATGGAGACAGGGATAGGTAACACTGAAGCTTTCTTT.

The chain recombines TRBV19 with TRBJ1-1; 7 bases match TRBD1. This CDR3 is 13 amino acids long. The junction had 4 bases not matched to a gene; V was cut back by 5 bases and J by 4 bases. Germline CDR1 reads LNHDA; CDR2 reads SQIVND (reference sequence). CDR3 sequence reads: CASSRQGFTEAFF. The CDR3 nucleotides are TGTGCCAGTAGTCGACAGGGTTTCACTGAAGCTTTCTTT.

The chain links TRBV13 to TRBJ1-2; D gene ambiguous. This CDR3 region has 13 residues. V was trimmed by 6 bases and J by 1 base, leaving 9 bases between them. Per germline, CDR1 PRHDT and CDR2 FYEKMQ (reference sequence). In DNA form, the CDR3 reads TGTGCCAGCAGAGTACACAATAACTATGGCTACACCTTC. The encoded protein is CASRVHNNYGYTF. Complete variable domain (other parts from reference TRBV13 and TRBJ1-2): AAGVIQSPRHLIKEKRETATLKCYPIPRHDTVYWYQQGPGQDPQFLISFYEKMQSDKGSIPDRFSAQQFSDYHSELNMSSLELGDSALYFCASRVHNNYGYTFGSGTRLTVV.

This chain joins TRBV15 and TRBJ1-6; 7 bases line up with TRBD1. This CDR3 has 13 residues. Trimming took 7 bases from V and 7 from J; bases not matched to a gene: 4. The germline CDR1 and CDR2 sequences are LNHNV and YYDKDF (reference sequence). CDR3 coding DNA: TGTGCCACCACGGGACAGCGAAATTCACCCCTCCACTTT. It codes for CATTGQRNSPLHF.

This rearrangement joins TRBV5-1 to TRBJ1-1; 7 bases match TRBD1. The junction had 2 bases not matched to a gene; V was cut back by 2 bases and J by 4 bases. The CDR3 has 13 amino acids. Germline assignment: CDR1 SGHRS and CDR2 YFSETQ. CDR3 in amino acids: CASSLGGVTEAFF. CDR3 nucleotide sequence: TGCGCCAGCAGCTTAGGGGGCGTCACTGAAGCTTTCTTT.

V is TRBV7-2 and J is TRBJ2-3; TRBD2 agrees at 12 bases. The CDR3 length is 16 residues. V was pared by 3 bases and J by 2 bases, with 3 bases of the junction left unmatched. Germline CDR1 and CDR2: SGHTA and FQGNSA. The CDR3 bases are TGTGCCAGCAGCTTGCGGACTAGCGGGGACACAGATACGCAGTATTTT. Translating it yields CASSLRTSGDTDTQYF. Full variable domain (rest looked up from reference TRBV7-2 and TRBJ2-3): GAGVSQSPSNKVTEKGKDVELRCDPISGHTALYWYRQSLGQGLEFLIYFQGNSAPDKSGLPSDRFSAERTGGSVSTLTIQRTQQEDSAVYLCASSLRTSGDTDTQYFGPGTRLTVL.

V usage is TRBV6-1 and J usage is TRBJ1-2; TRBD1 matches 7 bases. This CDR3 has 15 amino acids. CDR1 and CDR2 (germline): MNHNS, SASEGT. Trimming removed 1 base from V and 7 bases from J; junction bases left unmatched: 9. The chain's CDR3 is CASSEVDRVKSGYTF. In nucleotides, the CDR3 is TGTGCCAGCAGTGAAGTAGACAGGGTGAAGAGTGGCTACACCTTC.

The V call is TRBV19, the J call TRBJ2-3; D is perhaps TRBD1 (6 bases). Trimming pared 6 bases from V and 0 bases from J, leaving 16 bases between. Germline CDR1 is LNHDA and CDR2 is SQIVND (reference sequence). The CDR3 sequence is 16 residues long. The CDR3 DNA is TGTGCCAGTAGGGGGGCTTTAGGTCCTAGCACAGATACGCAGTATTTT. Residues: CASRGALGPSTDTQYF.

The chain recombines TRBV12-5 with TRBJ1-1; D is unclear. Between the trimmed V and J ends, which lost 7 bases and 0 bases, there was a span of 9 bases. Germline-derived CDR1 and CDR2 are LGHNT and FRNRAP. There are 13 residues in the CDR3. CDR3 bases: TGTGCTAGTGCCCGGGTCTTGAACACTGAAGCTTTCTTT. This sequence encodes CASARVLNTEAFF.

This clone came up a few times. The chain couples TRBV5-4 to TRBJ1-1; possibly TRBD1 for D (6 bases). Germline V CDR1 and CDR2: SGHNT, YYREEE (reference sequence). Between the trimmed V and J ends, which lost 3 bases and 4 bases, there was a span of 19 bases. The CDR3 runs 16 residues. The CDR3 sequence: CASSSATLGAGTEAFF. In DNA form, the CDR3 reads TGTGCCAGCAGCTCCGCAACTTTGGGGGCCGGCACTGAAGCTTTCTTT.

CDR3: CASSPPSGGGSIQYF. DNA for the CDR3: TGTGCCAGCTCACCACCGTCGGGGGGGGGAAGCATTCAGTACTTC. The V gene is TRBV18, the J gene TRBJ2-4, with 8 positions matching TRBD2. The germline V gene encodes CDR1 KGHSH and CDR2 LQKENI. J gave up 9 bases and V 0 bases, and 7 bases lay outside the gene matches. The CDR3 consists of 15 residues.

This CDR3 reads CASSPRDRVNEQFF. The CDR3 DNA sequence: TGTGCCAGCAGCCCGAGGGACAGGGTCAATGAGCAGTTCTTC. V and J are TRBV7-7 and TRBJ2-1; TRBD1 matches 9 bases. The CDR3 has 14 residues. In germline, CDR1 is SSHAT, CDR2 FNYEAQ (reference sequence). The V gene end was trimmed by 5 bases and the J gene end by 6 bases; junction bases not matched to a gene: 5.

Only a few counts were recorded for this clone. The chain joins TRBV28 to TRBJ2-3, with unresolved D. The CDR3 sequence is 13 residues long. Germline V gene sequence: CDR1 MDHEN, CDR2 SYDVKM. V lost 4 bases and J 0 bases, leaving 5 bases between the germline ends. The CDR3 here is CASSSPSTDTQYF. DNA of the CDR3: TGTGCCAGCAGTTCCCCGAGCACAGATACGCAGTATTTT.

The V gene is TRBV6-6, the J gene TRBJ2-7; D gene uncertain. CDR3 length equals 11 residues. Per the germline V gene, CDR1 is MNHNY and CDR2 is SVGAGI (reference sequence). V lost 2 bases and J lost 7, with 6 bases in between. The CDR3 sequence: CASSYGQEQYF. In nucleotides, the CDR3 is TGTGCCAGCAGTTACGGTCAGGAGCAGTACTTC.

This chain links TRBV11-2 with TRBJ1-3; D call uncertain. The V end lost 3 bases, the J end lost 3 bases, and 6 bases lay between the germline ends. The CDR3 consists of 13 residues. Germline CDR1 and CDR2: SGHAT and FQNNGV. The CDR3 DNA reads TGTGCCAGCAGCTTTGGAGTTGGAAACACCATATATTTT. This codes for CASSFGVGNTIYF.